Listed below are T cell receptor beta chains from one sample, sequenced in a study of cytotoxic CD8 clonotypes in ibrutinib-treated CLL. Data came from immunoSEQ multiplex PCR; TCRdb stores just in-frame clones and leaves some out. The sample consists of about 330,000 clones, approximately 67% of them appearing once. The input for sequencing was PBMCs, taken after 36 months of ibrutinib treatment. The receptors were gathered from a human donor with chronic lymphocytic leukemia. CDR3s include the opening cysteine and the closing phenylalanine or tryptophan.

TRBJ1-1,TRBV29-1,CSAPWGQTEAFF
TRBJ2-7,TRBV27,CASSFDGGRIYEQYF
TRBJ2-7,TRBV5-1,CASSLQGSYEQYF
TRBJ2-7,TRBV7-3,CASSLQAEHYEQYF
TRBJ2-2,TRBV28,CASSFARASNTGELFF
TRBJ2-7,TRBV6-1,CASSEGAGMSSYEQYF
TRBJ1-4,TRBV6-1,CASSAYSLRKVFF
TRBJ2-7,TRBV19,CASTQNWGPSEQYF
TRBJ2-2,TRBV7-9,CATRGGSHTGELFF
TRBJ2-5,TRBV4-2,CASSQDRMGGPETQYF
TRBJ2-7,TRBV30,CAWRGTGDSLRYEQYF
TRBJ2-1,TRBV5-4,CASSPPGVTFGEQFF
TRBJ1-4,TRBV27,CASKSLRGRHEKLFF
TRBJ1-6,TRBV27,CASSLARVGLDNSPLHF
TRBJ2-7,TRBV18,CASSHPGGAYEQYF
TRBJ2-3,TRBV7-3,CASSPTPGGAGDTQYF
TRBJ2-7,TRBV5-1,CASSPVGTGPYEQYF
TRBJ2-7,TRBV5-1,CASSPGVDEQYF
TRBJ2-1,TRBV6-5,CASSYFPGNEQFF
TRBJ2-7,TRBV5-6,CASSLTLGYEQYF
TRBJ2-7,TRBV29-1,CSVGPGFYEQYF
TRBJ2-2,TRBV30,CAWSVGTKDPGLANTGELFF
TRBJ2-4,TRBV5-1,CASSWGTAILKNIQYF
TRBJ1-3,TRBV4-1,CASTGTVGNTIYF
TRBJ1-5,TRBV7-3,CASSPNGGDQPQHF
TRBJ2-2,TRBV2,CASSEAYGGGELFF
TRBJ2-7,TRBV5-1,CASSRGVEYEQYF
TRBJ1-1,TRBV28,CASSFSPLLGIRAFF
TRBJ2-7,TRBV29-1,CSVEEEGPSSYEQYF
TRBJ2-7,TRBV11-2,CASSLPSFIEQYF
TRBJ2-7,TRBV27,CASSPGYEQYF
TRBJ2-2,TRBV29-1,CSVSQGATGELFF
TRBJ2-7,TRBV28,CASSLSFQGPMTYEQYF
TRBJ2-1,TRBV6-6,CASTIAVYNEQFF
TRBJ2-7,TRBV2,CASSSTSGSPYEQYF
TRBJ2-4,TRBV29-1,CSFSGRGAKNIQYF
TRBJ2-7,TRBV11-3,CASSLVALAGNEQYF
TRBJ2-1,TRBV13,CASSLDGPKYNEQFF
TRBJ2-4,TRBV18,CASSPGLAGDIQYF
TRBJ1-1,TRBV7-8,CASSQTGGGLVNTEAFF